This entry lists 27 T cell receptor beta chains sequenced from one sample in a study of CD8 T cells in ankylosing spondylitis. Each CDR3 protein is one row after TCRdb ran MiXCR on the 5' RACE reads. The sample includes more than 150,000 distinct CDR3 sequences, about 20% of them seen just once. The material sequenced was blood, either unsorted or a sorted T cell fraction (not recorded which). The source is a male donor aged 5 to 29 with ankylosing spondylitis or in good health (not recorded which).

This clonotype was detected a few times. The rearrangement uses TRBV30 and TRBJ1-6; the match to TRBD1 covers 8 bases. Germline trimming cut 4 bases from V and 8 bases from J; bases unmatched to any gene: 4. The CDR3 runs 13 residues. CDR1 is GTSNPN, CDR2 SVGIG, per germline (reference sequence). The CDR3 coding sequence is TGTGCCTGGACGGGGACAGGTGATTCACCCCTCCACTTT. This translates into CAWTGTGDSPLHF.

This clonotype was counted many times. The chain is built from TRBV3-1 and TRBJ2-3; TRBD2 matches 8 bases. With 3 bases clipped from V and 4 bases from J, the junction kept 9 bases outside the gene matches. From germline, CDR1 is LGHDT and CDR2 YNNKEL (reference sequence). CDR3 length: 16 residues. CDR3 nucleotides: TGTGCCAGCAGCCAGGCGAGCGGGAGTGGGTCAGATACGCAGTATTTT. This sequence encodes CASSQASGSGSDTQYF.

J is TRBJ2-3 and V is TRBV5-1; 8 bases agree with TRBD2. V lost 0 bases, J lost 6 bases, and 9 bases stayed unmatched. CDR1 is SGHRS and CDR2 is YFSETQ in the germline V gene. The CDR3 length is 16 residues. The CDR3 here is CASSLVTGGPGDTQYF. The CDR3 DNA reads as TGCGCCAGCAGCTTGGTTACGGGAGGGCCAGGTGATACGCAGTATTTT.

This clonotype occurred many times. Sequence at one end of the junction differs from germline and may be a read error. The rearrangement uses TRBV7-9 and TRBJ2-1; D gene unclear. CDR3 length: 12 residues. In germline, CDR1 is SEHNR, CDR2 FQNEAQ (reference sequence). The CDR3 sequence: CASSFDSAIRIF. The CDR3 coding sequence is TGTGCCAGCAGCTTTGATTCGGCGATCAGGATCTTC.

This clonotype was detected a few times. This sequence joins TRBV20-1 and TRBJ2-1; 10 nucleotides agree with TRBD2. CDR3 length: 17 residues. Trimming at V came to 2 bases and at J to 2 bases, leaving 9 bases not matched to a gene. The germline V gene encodes CDR1 DFQATT and CDR2 SNEGSKA (reference sequence). The CDR3 is CSARYLASGSPYNEQFF. The CDR3, as DNA: TGCAGTGCTAGATACTTGGCTAGCGGGAGTCCCTACAATGAGCAGTTCTTC.

This clonotype was counted between two and nine times. The V gene is TRBV2, the J gene TRBJ2-7; possible D gene TRBD2, 6 bases. Trimming took off 3 bases at V and 2 bases at J, with 20 bases between the two ends. Germline CDR1 is SNHLY and CDR2 is FYNNEI. The CDR3 is 17 amino acids. CDR3 amino acids: CASSDTLFGGITYEQYF. The CDR3 DNA sequence: TGTGCCAGCAGTGACACCCTTTTTGGCGGGATCACCTACGAGCAGTACTTC.

This clonotype has a handful of counts. The J gene is TRBJ2-1, the V gene TRBV7-6; 16 bases line up with TRBD2. Germline lookup yields CDR1 SGHVS and CDR2 FNYEAQ. The J segment lost 8 bases and the V segment lost 5 bases, leaving 27 bases of the junction unmatched. The CDR3 spans 23 residues. CDR3 nucleotide sequence: TGTGCCAGCAGCCTAAAAGAAAACCGACCGGGACTAGCGGGAGGGGTTGGTACAGATGAGCAGTTCTTC. It translates to CASSLKENRPGLAGGVGTDEQFF.

CDR3 protein: CSASGQGKGNEQFF. DNA of the CDR3: TGCAGTGCGTCCGGACAGGGCAAGGGCAATGAGCAGTTCTTC. This rearrangement joins TRBV20-1 to TRBJ2-1, with TRBD1 matching over 8 bases. Trimming took 6 bases from V and 6 from J; bases not matched to a gene: 10. Germline values: CDR1 DFQATT, CDR2 SNEGSKA (reference sequence). This CDR3 has 14 amino acids.

The table lists this clonotype with many counts. J is TRBJ2-1 and V is TRBV5-5; TRBD1 is a possible D gene (5 bases). This CDR3 comprises 14 residues. CDR1 is SGHKS and CDR2 is YYEKEE in the germline V gene (reference sequence). Trimming shortened V by 6 bases and J by 8 bases, and 18 bases separated the two germline ends. The CDR3 loop reads CASNPGPLGDEQFF. Here the CDR3 DNA reads TGTGCCAGCAACCCGGGCCCCCTAGGGGATGAGCAGTTCTTC.

This clonotype has ten or more counts. The V call is TRBV5-1, the J call TRBJ1-1; TRBD1 matches at 7 bases. V shed 3 bases, J shed 1 base, and the junction held 6 bases outside the gene matches. The germline V gene encodes CDR1 SGHRS and CDR2 YFSETQ. CDR3 length: 15 amino acids. This CDR3 reads CASSYRQGPNTEAFF. The DNA of the CDR3 is TGCGCCAGCAGCTATCGACAGGGACCGAACACTGAAGCTTTCTTT.

The V gene is TRBV11-2, the J gene TRBJ2-7, with TRBD2 as a possible D gene (5 bases). V dropped 0 bases and J dropped 7 bases, with 13 bases sitting between them. In germline, CDR1 is SGHAT, CDR2 FQNNGV. The CDR3 contains 14 residues. CDR3 in amino acids: CASSLDTRSGEQYV. In nucleotides, the CDR3 is TGTGCCAGCAGCTTAGATACTAGGTCGGGGGAGCAGTACGTC.

V and J are TRBV7-2 and TRBJ1-2; TRBD1 agrees at 8 bases. The CDR3 loop spans 16 amino acids. Unmatched junction bases numbered 9, after V lost 0 bases and J lost 6 bases. Germline CDR1 reads SGHTA; CDR2 reads FQGNSA. CDR3 DNA sequence: TGTGCCAGCAGCTTAGCGCTAGGACAGGGCCGAGATGGCTACACCTTC. Translating gives CASSLALGQGRDGYTF.

The sample holds many counts of this clonotype. This rearrangement joins TRBV12-3 or TRBV12-4 to TRBJ2-5, with D possibly TRBD1 on 6 matching bases. Trimming removed 4 bases from V and 1 base from J, with 13 bases in between. The length of the CDR3 is 15 residues. CDR3 in amino acids: CASSSWTDPQETQYF. As DNA, the CDR3 is TGTGCCAGCAGTTCCTGGACAGACCCCCAAGAGACCCAGTACTTC.

This clonotype has a count of ten or more. This rearrangement joins TRBV13 to TRBJ1-1; D remains ambiguous. The CDR3 length is 13 residues. Germline V lookup: CDR1 PRHDT, CDR2 FYEKMQ (reference sequence). The V end was cut by 5 bases, the J end by 6 bases, with 13 bases between. The CDR3, as DNA: TGTGCCAGCAGCCGGCGGCCGGCCCCTGAAGCTTTCTTT. Protein product: CASSRRPAPEAFF.

As concerns this clonotype: Relative to the germline gene, one junction end is altered; a read error may explain this. The V gene is TRBV12-3 or TRBV12-4, the J gene TRBJ1-1; D perhaps matches TRBD1 (6 bases). CDR3 size: 15 residues. The CDR3 protein is CASRLATGSPTEAFF. The DNA for the CDR3 is TGTGCCAGCAGGTTAGCGACAGGATCGCCCACTGAAGCTTTCTTT.

This clonotype was seen a few times. V is TRBV29-1 and J is TRBJ2-7, with 11 nucleotides matching TRBD1. The germline CDR1 and CDR2 sequences are SQVTM and ANQGSEA. The CDR3 extends over 13 amino acids. Trimming removed 8 bases from V and 6 bases from J; junction bases left unmatched: 9. CDR3 bases: TGCAGCTCGATATCAGGGACAGGGGGCGAGCAGTACTTC. It encodes CSSISGTGGEQYF.

This clonotype has a count of ten or more. V gene TRBV3-1 combines with J gene TRBJ2-6; D uncertain. Germline CDR1 LGHDT, CDR2 YNNKEL (reference sequence). Trimming removed 0 bases from V and 0 bases from J, with 9 bases in between. The CDR3 has 17 residues. The CDR3 loop reads CASSQDLTPSGANVLTF. CDR3 DNA sequence: TGTGCCAGCAGCCAAGATCTGACACCCTCTGGGGCCAACGTCCTGACTTTC.

The table lists this clonotype with many counts. CDR3: CASSPYAEGEQYF. The DNA for the CDR3 is TGTGCCAGCAGCCCGTACGCAGAAGGGGAGCAGTACTTC. V and J are TRBV16 and TRBJ2-7; D remains ambiguous. Germline V gene sequence: CDR1 KGHSY, CDR2 FQNENV. The CDR3 totals 13 residues. Deletions cut 4 bases from V and 7 bases from J, with 14 bases between.

This clonotype was seen at least ten times. V is TRBV29-1 and J is TRBJ2-1; D uncertain. The CDR3 sequence is 10 residues long. Between the trimmed V and J ends, which lost 4 bases and 9 bases, there was a span of 7 bases. The germline gives CDR1 SQVTM, CDR2 ANQGSEA. The CDR3 DNA sequence: TGCAGCGTTGGGGCAACTGAGCAGTTCTTC. Translation: CSVGATEQFF.

This clonotype has ten or more counts. J is TRBJ2-1 and V is TRBV11-2, with D perhaps matching TRBD2 (5 bases). Trimming removed 1 base at V and 8 bases at J, with 18 bases between. The CDR3 has 16 amino acids. Per germline, CDR1 SGHAT and CDR2 FQNNGV. The CDR3 bases are TGTGCCAGCAGCTTAGTCTTTTCGGCGGCCGGGGATGAGCAGTTCTTC. Protein product: CASSLVFSAAGDEQFF.

In this sample, this clonotype turned up many times. J is TRBJ2-7 and V is TRBV6-2 or TRBV6-3; D remains unclear. CDR1 MNHEY and CDR2 SVGEGT come from the germline V gene. This CDR3 spans 14 amino acids. V was trimmed by 6 bases and J by 3 bases, leaving 15 bases between them. For the CDR3, the DNA is TGTGCCAGCAGACCGACCCTACGAGACTACGAGCAGTACTTC. Its translation is CASRPTLRDYEQYF.

This clonotype was recorded many times. This CDR3 reads CASSHSGQEETQYF. CDR3 bases: TGTGCCAGCAGTCATTCCGGACAGGAAGAGACCCAGTACTTC. V and J are TRBV12-3 or TRBV12-4 and TRBJ2-5, with TRBD1 identical over 7 bases. V gave up 5 bases and J gave up 3 bases; unmatched junction bases: 6. The CDR3 runs to 14 residues.

This clonotype was observed a handful of times. The gene calls are TRBV27 and TRBJ2-1; D gene ambiguous. The CDR3 is 17 amino acids. Trimming removed 2 bases at V and 0 bases at J, with 14 bases between. The germline gives CDR1 MNHEY, CDR2 SMNVEV (reference sequence). The CDR3 loop reads CASSLSTFKSSYNEQFF. The CDR3 DNA reads TGTGCCAGCAGTTTAAGCACGTTTAAAAGCTCCTACAATGAGCAGTTCTTC.

This clonotype has a count of ten or more. The chain employs TRBV12-3 or TRBV12-4 and TRBJ2-3; D unresolved. The V end was cut by 7 bases, the J end by 6 bases, with 14 bases between. This CDR3 comprises 13 residues. CDR3 residues: CASTLPGSDTQYF. The CDR3 nucleotides are TGTGCCAGCACCCTCCCCGGGTCGGATACGCAGTATTTT.

This clonotype was detected many times. The chain is built from TRBV9 and TRBJ2-2; the D is unclear. The germline gives CDR1 SGDLS, CDR2 YYNGEE. This CDR3 region has 14 residues. Trimming shortened V by 0 bases and J by 4 bases, and 7 bases separated the two germline ends. DNA for the CDR3: TGTGCCAGCAGCGTAGTCTCGGTCACCGGGGAGCTGTTTTTT. This encodes CASSVVSVTGELFF.

The table lists this clonotype with many counts. The DNA for the CDR3 is TGTGCCAGCAGCTCCCAGGGGCTAGCGTCGACCACAGATACGCAGTATTTT. Translation: CASSSQGLASTTDTQYF. The rearrangement joins TRBV11-1 to TRBJ2-3; the D call may be TRBD1 or TRBD2 (6 bases each). Germline V gene lookup returns CDR1 SGHAT and CDR2 FQDESV (reference sequence). This CDR3 comprises 17 residues. V gave up 4 bases and J gave up 2 bases, with 19 bases separating them.

This clonotype was seen at least ten times. The chain couples TRBV9 to TRBJ2-3, with TRBD2 matching over 10 bases. Germline V gene sequence: CDR1 SGDLS, CDR2 YYNGEE. With 3 bases clipped from V and 4 bases from J, the junction kept 8 bases outside the gene matches. This CDR3 has 16 amino acids. For the CDR3, the DNA is TGTGCCAGCAGCGCCTCCCTAGCGGGGGTCCCAGATACGCAGTATTTT. Protein: CASSASLAGVPDTQYF.